The 18 T cell receptor beta chains below were found in one sample sequenced in a study of blood T cell repertoires in COVID-19. The repertoire was sequenced with immunoSEQ multiplex PCR; TCRdb's copy has only in-frame clones and lacks some. The sample holds about 40,000 clones, roughly nine tenths seen once. Sequencing was done on a sample of peripheral blood. The receptors derive from a man aged 50-59 years with active COVID-19.

The CDR3 bases are TGTGCCAGTAGTCTGGGGACAGGCACCTTTACAACTAATGAAAAACTGTTTTTT. Its protein product is CASSLGTGTFTTNEKLFF. The chain combines TRBV19 with TRBJ1-4; 8 positions match TRBD1. This CDR3 comprises 18 residues. In germline, CDR1 is LNHDA, CDR2 SQIVND (reference sequence). V lost 5 bases, J lost 0 bases, and 11 bases stayed unmatched.

CDR3 bases: TGTGCCAGCAGCTTAGAGGCGGGAGGGCCGTACGAGCAGTACTTC. Translation: CASSLEAGGPYEQYF. This chain uses TRBV11-2 with TRBJ2-7; 9 bases fit TRBD2. There are 15 residues in the CDR3. J was trimmed by 4 bases and V by 0 bases; bases with no gene match: 4. The germline V gene has CDR1 SGHAT and CDR2 FQNNGV. Drawing the rest from reference TRBV11-2 and TRBJ2-7, the complete variable domain is EAGVAQSPRYKIIEKRQSVAFWCNPISGHATLYWYQQILGQGPKLLIQFQNNGVVDDSQLPKDRFSAERLKGVDSTLKIQPAKLEDSAVYLCASSLEAGGPYEQYFGPGTRLTVT.

V and J are TRBV7-3 and TRBJ1-1; 7 bases are shared with TRBD1. Germline-derived CDR1 and CDR2 are SGHTA and FQGTGA. J was trimmed by 4 bases and V by 4 bases; bases with no gene match: 6. The CDR3 contains 14 residues. In nucleotides, the CDR3 is TGTGCCAGCAGCTCACAGGGGCCGGGCACTGAAGCTTTCTTT. This encodes CASSSQGPGTEAFF.

This rearrangement joins TRBV6-5 to TRBJ2-7; 7 bases agree with TRBD1. Germline V gene lookup returns CDR1 MNHEY and CDR2 SVGAGI. The ends lost 5 bases at V and 1 base at J; junction bases unmatched: 5. CDR3 length: 14 residues. CDR3 region: CASSNRQGSYEQYF. The CDR3 nucleotides read TGTGCCAGCAGTAACAGACAGGGATCCTACGAGCAGTACTTC.

The chain uses TRBV23-1 and TRBJ2-5; tentative D call: TRBD2 (6 bases). Being an ORF, TRBV23-1 has a function that is uncertain. V lost 0 bases and J lost 1, with 21 bases in between. This CDR3 has 19 residues. The CDR3 DNA follows: TGCGCCAGCAGTCAATCCGACCGGGGACTTTCTCAACGCCAAGAGACCCAGTACTTC. This gives the protein CASSQSDRGLSQRQETQYF.

The chain links TRBV13 to TRBJ1-2; D not certain. This CDR3 contains 14 residues. The V end lost 3 bases, the J end lost 7 bases, and 15 bases lay between the germline ends. The germline V gene encodes CDR1 PRHDT and CDR2 FYEKMQ (reference sequence). CDR3 coding DNA: TGTGCCAGCAGCTTCGGGAACCATTTAGGTGGCTACACCTTC. As protein: CASSFGNHLGGYTF. The full variable domain, its missing parts supplied by reference TRBV13 and TRBJ1-2, is AAGVIQSPRHLIKEKRETATLKCYPIPRHDTVYWYQQGPGQDPQFLISFYEKMQSDKGSIPDRFSAQQFSDYHSELNMSSLELGDSALYFCASSFGNHLGGYTFGSGTRLTVV.

V gene TRBV3-1 (or the pseudogene TRBV3-2) combines with J gene TRBJ2-3; D remains unclear. The V gene's germline CDR1 is LGHDT and CDR2 YNNKEL (reference sequence). The CDR3 has 17 amino acids. Trimming pared 1 base from V and 0 bases from J, leaving 14 bases between. The CDR3 region has the DNA TGTGCCAGCAGCCAAGCGGGTTCGCCAACTAGCACAGATACGCAGTATTTT. Protein sequence: CASSQAGSPTSTDTQYF.

CDR3 in amino acids: CASSLGTGPNEKLFF. The CDR3 DNA reads as TGTGCCAGCAGCTTGGGGACAGGGCCTAATGAAAAACTGTTTTTT. The chain has TRBV5-6 and TRBJ1-4; the match to TRBD1 covers 8 bases. Germline V gives CDR1 SGHDT, CDR2 YYEEEE. J lost 3 bases, V lost 0 bases, and 1 base had no gene match. This CDR3 is 15 amino acids long.

The chain uses TRBV18 and TRBJ2-7; D perhaps matches TRBD1 (5 bases). Germline V CDR1 and CDR2: KGHSH, LQKENI. The V end lost 6 bases, the J end lost 6 bases, and 12 bases lay between the germline ends. This CDR3 has 12 residues. CDR3 amino acids: CASSYQGFEQYF. CDR3 DNA: TGTGCCAGCTCGTACCAGGGTTTCGAGCAGTACTTC. Looking up the rest from reference TRBV18 and TRBJ2-7 gives the full variable domain: NAGVMQNPRHLVRRRGQEARLRCSPMKGHSHVYWYRQLPEEGLKFMVYLQKENIIDESGMPKERFSAEFPKEGPSILRIQQVVRGDSAAYFCASSYQGFEQYFGPGTRLTVT.

The chain recombines TRBV6-5 with TRBJ2-1, with D hard to call. V lost 4 bases and J 0 bases, leaving 13 bases between the germline ends. The CDR3 has 16 amino acids. Germline CDR1 MNHEY, CDR2 SVGAGI. CDR3 region: CASSSHDFSSYNEQFF. The CDR3 DNA reads TGTGCCAGCAGTTCGCACGATTTTAGCTCCTACAATGAGCAGTTCTTC.

This clone has just one count. This chain links TRBV4-1 with TRBJ2-7, with 7 bases fitting TRBD1. V dropped 2 bases and J dropped 3; count of bases not matched to a gene: 4. Germline-derived CDR1 and CDR2 are MGHRA and YSYEKL. The length of the CDR3 is 14 residues. For the CDR3, the DNA is TGCGCCAGCAGCCAACGACAGGGCCTCTACGAGCAGTACTTC. This translates into CASSQRQGLYEQYF.

This chain uses TRBV28 with TRBJ2-1; 10 bases align to TRBD2. Trimming at V came to 6 bases and at J to 6 bases, leaving 5 bases not matched to a gene. CDR3 length equals 14 residues. Germline V lookup: CDR1 MDHEN, CDR2 SYDVKM. The CDR3 sequence: CASRRSGGPNEQFF. CDR3 DNA sequence: TGTGCCAGCAGACGTAGCGGGGGGCCCAATGAGCAGTTCTTC.

The chain has TRBV9 and TRBJ1-1; 9 bases line up with TRBD1. V gave up 4 bases and J gave up 0 bases; unmatched junction bases: 4. CDR1 and CDR2 (germline): SGDLS, YYNGEE. The CDR3 loop spans 15 amino acids. In DNA, the CDR3 is TGTGCCAGCAGCCCTACAGGGGGCGTGAACACTGAAGCTTTCTTT. Protein: CASSPTGGVNTEAFF. Supplemented by reference TRBV9 and TRBJ1-1, the full variable domain reads DSGVTQTPKHLITATGQRVTLRCSPRSGDLSVYWYQQSLDQGLQFLIQYYNGEERAKGNILERFSAQQFPDLHSELNLSSLELGDSALYFCASSPTGGVNTEAFFGQGTRLTVV.

V is TRBV11-3 and J is TRBJ1-1, with D possibly being TRBD1 (6 bases). This CDR3 has 14 amino acids. CDR1 is SGHNT and CDR2 is YENEEA in the germline V gene. V lost 1 base to trimming and J lost 13 bases, with 19 bases between them. The CDR3 DNA reads TGTGCCAGCAGCTTAGCCCATGGAGGGGGGGCTGTTTTCTTT. This sequence encodes CASSLAHGGGAVFF.

V is TRBV7-3 and J is TRBJ2-1; TRBD2 matches at 8 bases. The V segment lost 5 bases and the J segment 6 bases; nucleotides outside the gene matches: 9. CDR3 length: 15 residues. The germline CDR1 and CDR2 sequences are SGHTA and FQGTGA. In DNA, the CDR3 is TGTGCCAGCAGCGAGAGCGGGAGTATAAGCAATGAGCAGTTCTTC. Translating gives CASSESGSISNEQFF.

The chain is built from TRBV4-1 and TRBJ2-2; a possible D gene is TRBD1 (6 bases). Germline loops: CDR1 MGHRA, CDR2 YSYEKL. The CDR3 contains 17 residues. Trimming stripped 3 bases from V and 2 bases from J, with 16 bases between. CDR3 sequence (DNA): TGCGCCAGCAGCCAGCTGACAGGCTCCGTTAACACCGGGGAGCTGTTTTTT. Translating gives CASSQLTGSVNTGELFF.

The V gene is TRBV28, the J gene TRBJ1-2, with unresolved D. Looked up from germline, CDR1 is MDHEN and CDR2 is SYDVKM. The CDR3 loop spans 14 amino acids. Trimming took off 5 bases at V and 4 bases at J, with 14 bases between the two ends. DNA of the CDR3: TGTGCCAGCAGTCAAAGCGGCGCAGTCTATGGCTACACCTTC. Translation: CASSQSGAVYGYTF.

This chain links TRBV7-9 with TRBJ1-2; weak D call: TRBD1 (6 bases). The germline V gene has CDR1 SEHNR and CDR2 FQNEAQ (reference sequence). Trimming removed 4 bases at V and 8 bases at J, with 20 bases between. The CDR3 loop spans 15 amino acids. The CDR3 sequence: CASSSSDSGVSGYTF. CDR3 nucleotides: TGTGCCAGCAGCTCATCAGACTCAGGGGTCTCGGGCTACACCTTC.